This TCR beta chain derives from a study of chemoradiotherapy in HPV16-positive cancers (dated 2022 in TCRdb). For the study in its entirety: Using functional T-cell assays on cells from a couple of HPV16-positive patients, the researchers defined candidate HPV-specific T-cell clones and common TCR motifs. TCR repertoires from some 89 patients with HPV-related cancers were then used to track the candidate HPV-specific TCRs and motifs. The study set out to ask whether T-cell immunity against the HPV oncoproteins E6 and E7 changes over the course of chemoradiotherapy and whether that immunity affects survival.

Between the V and J ends, shortened by 3 bases and 4 bases respectively, the junction contains 7 bases. From the cysteine up to the phenylalanine, the CDR3 has a length of 12 residues. Just CDR3 DNA is preserved here, 36 bases in frame from base 1. CDR1 and CDR2 (SQVTM, ANQGSEA) derive from the germline V gene. What the authors observed across the whole study: Among HPV16-positive patients, expansion of HPV-responsive T cells during chemoradiotherapy was associated with better recurrence-free survival. The survival association was reported for HPV16-positive patients, and the functional definition of HPV-specific T cells was derived from only two HPV16-positive patients. Expansion of candidate HPV-specific clones and E7-related TCR motifs was observed in the tumor microenvironment during treatment, whereas no such expansion was observed for non-HPV-specific T cells.

To prepare the library, the immunoSEQ multiplex PCR assay was applied. TCRdb obtained this table from immuneACCESS and retained in-frame rearrangements with V and J assigned. These tables miss some clones; where compared with another copy, unresolved V genes account for less than half of the shortfall, and the remainder is unexplained. The table for this sample lists over 4,500 clones; around 77% of them were counted only once. The leading ten clones occupy over 15% of the sample. Because repertoires were sampled repeatedly during chemoradiotherapy, clonal expansion in the tumor microenvironment could be followed. This clone was observed once. There is no known antigen for this receptor. No qualities accompany the bases; no much larger clone lies one base away.

The rearrangement joined TRBV29-1 to TRBJ1-3, with the D gene too uncertain to name. This sample comprised tumor tissue, obtained from a patient who underwent chemoradiotherapy. The receptor comes from a human donor with HPV-associated anogenital cancer. CDR3 region: CSVDSLGNTIYF. The base sequence is TGCAGCGTTGACAGCCTCGGAAACACCATATATTTT.